The 3 T cell receptor beta chains given below trace back to one sample, sequenced in a study of T cells in tuberculosis. The time point: new active TB diagnosis, blood taken before or within 7 days of starting treatment. The table came from immunoSEQ multiplex PCR; TCRdb's copy has only in-frame clones and leaves some out. The repertoire includes some 6,000 clones, 97% of them detected once, and 11% sits in the top ten. Sequenced material: PBMCs, taken at tuberculosis diagnosis. Receptors originate from an adult with tuberculosis.

This sequence joins TRBV15 and TRBJ1-1; D possibly corresponds to TRBD1 (6 bases). Trimming shortened V by 1 base and J by 4 bases, and 16 bases separated the two germline ends. This CDR3 has 16 residues. CDR1 and CDR2 from the germline V gene are LNHNV and YYDKDF (reference sequence). The CDR3 protein is CATSRGGGVKGTEAFF. The CDR3 DNA is TGTGCCACCAGCAGAGGAGGGGGGGTAAAGGGCACTGAAGCTTTCTTT.

The chain carries TRBV25-1 and TRBJ1-2; 8 bases line up with TRBD1. CDR3 size: 13 residues. Trimming took 4 bases from V and 6 from J; bases not matched to a gene: 4. CDR1 MGHDK and CDR2 SYGVNS come from the germline V gene. CDR3 protein: CASSGPTGDGYTF. In DNA, the CDR3 is TGTGCCAGCAGTGGACCGACAGGGGATGGCTACACCTTC.

The chain links TRBV7-6 to TRBJ2-1, with D perhaps TRBD1 (6 bases). The CDR3 is 14 residues long. CDR1 is SGHVS, CDR2 FNYEAQ, per germline. Trimming removed 4 bases at V and 7 bases at J, with 14 bases between. CDR3 sequence reads: CASSYQNQGNEQFF. In DNA, the CDR3 is TGTGCCAGCAGCTATCAGAACCAGGGGAATGAGCAGTTCTTC.